The clone carrying this T cell receptor beta chain has at least ten counts. This entry comes from a study of regulatory T cells in long-lasting Graves disease. This sample's time point: newly diagnosed GD, antithyroid drugs for less than 3 months. TCR sequences were obtained from RNA taken from PBMCs. Trimming cost V 0 bases and J 1 base, with 10 bases left between them. Looked up from germline, CDR1 is LNHNV and CDR2 is YYDKDF (reference sequence). The CDR3 has 16 residues. Building the TCR beta libraries relied on iRepertoire HTBI primers, and CDR3 regions underwent Arm-PCR. Each CDR3 protein gets one entry after TCRdb re-called the multiplex PCR reads with MiXCR. The sample shows 240,000 or so distinct CDR3 sequences, about 19% of them seen only once.

This clonotype originated in a female donor with Graves disease. The chain couples TRBV15 to TRBJ1-5; tentatively, D is TRBD1 (6 bases). The sample consisted of peripheral blood mononuclear cells (PBMCs), taken at new diagnosis, from a patient treated with antithyroid drugs. CDR3 amino acids: CATSRDGGASNQPQHF. The DNA for the CDR3 is TGTGCCACCAGCAGAGACGGGGGGGCGAGCAATCAGCCCCAGCATTTT.